Listed below are T cell receptor beta chains from one sample, sequenced in a study of T cells after yellow fever vaccination. TCRdb recomputed calls from the 5' RACE reads with MiXCR, one row per CDR3 protein. The data show around 550,000 distinct CDR3 sequences, roughly 21% seen once. Specimen: PBMCs, collected 15 days after the yellow fever booster vaccination. The receptors originated from a man between 25 and 39 years old who received the YFV17D yellow fever vaccine. CDR3s include the opening cysteine and the closing phenylalanine or tryptophan. D genes are given only for firm matches. Size tells how often a clone was seen (once, few, many) or the class of an expanded clone, and some rows leave it out.

v_gene	d_gene	j_gene	abundance	CDR3nt	CDR3aa
TRBV21-1	NA	TRBJ2-7	few	TGTGCCAGCAGACACGATAGACAGGGGGCCTGCGAGCAGTACTTC	CASRHDRQGACEQYF
TRBV20-1	NA	TRBJ2-7	NA	TGCAGTGCTAGTAGCCTTAAGGACGTCTCCTACGAGCAGTACTTC	CSASSLKDVSYEQYF
TRBV20-1	TRBD2	TRBJ2-1	NA	TGCAGTGCAAGTCCGGGACTAGGAGGACGTAATGAGCAGTTCTTC	CSASPGLGGRNEQFF
TRBV15	NA	TRBJ2-7	few	TGTGCCACCAGCAGAGCAACAGGTCCCTACCCAGAGCAGTACTTC	CATSRATGPYPEQYF
TRBV20-1	TRBD1	TRBJ2-7	few	TGCAGTGCAAACCCACCGACAGGGAGCTCCTACGAGCAGTACTTC	CSANPPTGSSYEQYF
TRBV12-3/TRBV12-4	NA	TRBJ1-5	NA	TGTGCCAGCAGCGGTCCTAGCAATCAGCCCCAGCATTTT	CASSGPSNQPQHF
TRBV3-1	NA	TRBJ2-2	NA	TGTGCCAGCAGCCAAGTTCAGTTGAAGGCCGGGGAGCTGTTTTTT	CASSQVQLKAGELFF
TRBV29-1	NA	TRBJ2-3	few	TGCAGCGTTCGGGTGGAGGCAGATACGCAGTATTTT	CSVRVEADTQYF
TRBV7-2	NA	TRBJ2-3	few	TGTGCCAGCAGCTTGAATAGGGCAGATACGCAGTATTTT	CASSLNRADTQYF
TRBV6-1	NA	TRBJ2-7	NA	TGTGCCAGCAGTGGTTGGGGGCGGAGTCCCAGGAGCTACGAGCAGTACTTC	CASSGWGRSPRSYEQYF
TRBV20-1	NA	TRBJ2-7	few	TGCAGTGCTTTACCCGGGACTGCGGCCGAGCAGTACTTC	CSALPGTAAEQYF
TRBV6-5	NA	TRBJ1-1	few	TGTGCCAGCAGTTACGGGACGGCGGAGGGAGCTTTCTTT	CASSYGTAEGAFF
TRBV7-2	NA	TRBJ1-1	NA	TGTGCCAGCAGCCCAGTGGGGGGATCCACTGAAGCTTTCTTT	CASSPVGGSTEAFF
TRBV6-5	NA	TRBJ2-2	NA	TGTGCCAGCAGTTACGATGTGGCTAACACCGGGGAGCTGTTTTTT	CASSYDVANTGELFF
TRBV7-2	TRBD2	TRBJ2-1	NA	TGTGCCACCAGCACTAGCGGACCAAGGTATGAGCAGTTCTTC	CATSTSGPRYEQFF
TRBV4-3	TRBD2	TRBJ2-1	NA	TGCGCCAGCAGCCAAGTAGCGCTAGCGGGGTTCCCCAATGAGCAGTTCTTC	CASSQVALAGFPNEQFF
TRBV14	NA	TRBJ1-2	NA	TGTGCCAGCAGCCAATGGCACCGGCTCTATGGCTACACCTTC	CASSQWHRLYGYTF
TRBV5-5	TRBD2	TRBJ2-1	few	TGTGCCAGCAGCTTTGGTAGCGGGAGAGTCTACAATGAGCAGTTCTTC	CASSFGSGRVYNEQFF
TRBV27	NA	TRBJ2-1	NA	TGTGCCAGCAGTTCATTCGACAATGAGCAGTTCTTC	CASSSFDNEQFF
TRBV6-2/TRBV6-3	NA	TRBJ2-6	NA	TGTGCCAGCAGCCAGATGGGTGGGGCCAACGTCCTGACTTTC	CASSQMGGANVLTF
TRBV20-1	NA	TRBJ1-5	NA	TGCAGTGCCAGTACGGGGGTGGGGAATCAGCCCCAGCATTTT	CSASTGVGNQPQHF
TRBV12-3/TRBV12-4	TRBD2	TRBJ2-1	NA	TGTGCCAGCAGACCCCAGCGGGAGGGCTTCGACAATGAGCAGTTCTTC	CASRPQREGFDNEQFF
TRBV7-2	NA	TRBJ2-7	NA	TGTGCCAGCCAATCTGGTAGCGGCTACGAGCAGTACTTC	CASQSGSGYEQYF
TRBV28	TRBD1	TRBJ2-7	NA	TGTGCCAGCAGTTTCTCGGGACAGGGGCTCTACGAGCAGTACTTC	CASSFSGQGLYEQYF
TRBV20-1	TRBD2	TRBJ2-2	NA	TGCAGTGCTCCGACTAGCGGGAGCAACACCGGGGAGCTGTTTTTT	CSAPTSGSNTGELFF
TRBV28	TRBD2	TRBJ2-7	NA	TGTGCCAGCAGTTTCCTAGCGGGATACGAGCAGTACTTC	CASSFLAGYEQYF
TRBV7-9	TRBD2	TRBJ2-1	few	TGTGCCAGCAGAACTAGCGGTGACAATGAGCAGTTCTTC	CASRTSGDNEQFF
TRBV18	NA	TRBJ2-3	NA	TGTGCCAGCTCACCTTTGCAGAACACAGATACGCAGTATTTT	CASSPLQNTDTQYF
TRBV12-3/TRBV12-4	NA	TRBJ2-2	few	TGTGCCTCGAACAGGGTGAACACCGGGGAGCTGTTTTTT	CASNRVNTGELFF
TRBV30	NA	TRBJ2-7	few	TGTGCCTGGAGTCCACGTGGGGGAGCCGCAAGCTACGAGCAGTACTTC	CAWSPRGGAASYEQYF
TRBV10-3	NA	TRBJ2-5	NA	TGTGCCATCAGTGACGAACAGGGTTCCCAAGAGACCCAGTACTTC	CAISDEQGSQETQYF
TRBV7-2	NA	TRBJ1-1	few	TGTGCCAGCAGCGGGGGTTACGGGGGAACTGAAGCTTTCTTT	CASSGGYGGTEAFF